This record covers a single T cell receptor (beta chain). These data belong to a study of cytomegalovirus exposure and HLA in healthy donors. PCR was performed using 60 Vbeta and 13 Jbeta primers. Profiled with immunoSEQ multiplex PCR; TCRdb holds only in-frame clones, not every one. The table includes hundreds of thousands of clones, 72% detected once. Germline-derived CDR1 and CDR2 are SGHDN and FVKESK. The CDR3 sequence is 14 residues long. V shed 4 bases and J shed 8 bases, with 17 bases lying between them. Sequencing was carried out using PBMCs. The V call is TRBV14, the J call TRBJ1-2; tentative D call: TRBD1 (6 bases). The sequence came from a female donor in good health and CMV-seronegative. The CDR3 reads CASSLGGGAGGYTF. DNA of the CDR3: TGTGCCAGCAGCCTCGGTGGGGGGGCAGGAGGCTACACCTTC.